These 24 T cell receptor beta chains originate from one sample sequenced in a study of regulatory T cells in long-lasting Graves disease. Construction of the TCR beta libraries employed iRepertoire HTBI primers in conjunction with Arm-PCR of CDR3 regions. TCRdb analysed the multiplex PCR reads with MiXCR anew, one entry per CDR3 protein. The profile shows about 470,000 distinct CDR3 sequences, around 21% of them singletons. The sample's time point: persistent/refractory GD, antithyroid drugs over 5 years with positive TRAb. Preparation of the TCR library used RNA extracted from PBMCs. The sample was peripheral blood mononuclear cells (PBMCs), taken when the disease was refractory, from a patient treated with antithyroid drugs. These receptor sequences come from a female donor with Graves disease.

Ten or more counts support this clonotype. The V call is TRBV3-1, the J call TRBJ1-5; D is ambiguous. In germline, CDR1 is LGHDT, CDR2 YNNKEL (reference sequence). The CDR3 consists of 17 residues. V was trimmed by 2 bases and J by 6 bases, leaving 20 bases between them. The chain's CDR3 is CASSQYRLRYSGQPQHF. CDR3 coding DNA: TGTGCCAGCAGCCAATATCGGTTGAGGTATTCGGGTCAGCCCCAGCATTTT.

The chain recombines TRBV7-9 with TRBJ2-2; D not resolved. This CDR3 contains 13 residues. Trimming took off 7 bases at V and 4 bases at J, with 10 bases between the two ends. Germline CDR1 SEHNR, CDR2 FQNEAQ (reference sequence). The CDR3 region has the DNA TGTGCCAGCACCCAAGGCGGCACCGGGGAGCTGTTTTTT. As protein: CASTQGGTGELFF.

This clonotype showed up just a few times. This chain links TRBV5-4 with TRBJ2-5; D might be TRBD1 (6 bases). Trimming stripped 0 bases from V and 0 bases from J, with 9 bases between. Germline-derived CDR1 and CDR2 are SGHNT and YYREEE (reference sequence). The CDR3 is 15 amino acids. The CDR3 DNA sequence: TGTGCCAGCAGCTTGGCCGGACAGAACCAAGAGACCCAGTACTTC. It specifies CASSLAGQNQETQYF.

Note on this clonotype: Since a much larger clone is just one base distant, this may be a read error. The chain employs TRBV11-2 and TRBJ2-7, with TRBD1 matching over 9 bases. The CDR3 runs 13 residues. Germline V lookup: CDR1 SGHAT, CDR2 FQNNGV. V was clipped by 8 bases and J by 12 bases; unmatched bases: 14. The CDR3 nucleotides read TGTGCCAGCGGCAACAGGGGGCGAGGTTGGGTGTACTTC. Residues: CASGNRGRGWVYF.

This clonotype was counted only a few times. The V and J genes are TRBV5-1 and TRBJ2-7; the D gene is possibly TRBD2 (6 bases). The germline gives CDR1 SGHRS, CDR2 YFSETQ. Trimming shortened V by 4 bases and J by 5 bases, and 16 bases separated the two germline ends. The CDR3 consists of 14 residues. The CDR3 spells CASSRDSFRNEQYF. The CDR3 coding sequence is TGCGCCAGCAGCCGGGACTCCTTTAGGAACGAGCAGTACTTC.

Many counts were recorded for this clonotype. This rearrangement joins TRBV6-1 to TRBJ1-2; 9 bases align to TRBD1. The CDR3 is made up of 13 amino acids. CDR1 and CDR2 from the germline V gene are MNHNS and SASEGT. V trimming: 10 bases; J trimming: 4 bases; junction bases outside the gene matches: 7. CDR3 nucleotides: TGTGCCATCAACAGGGGGCTTGGCTATGGCTACACCTTC. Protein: CAINRGLGYGYTF.

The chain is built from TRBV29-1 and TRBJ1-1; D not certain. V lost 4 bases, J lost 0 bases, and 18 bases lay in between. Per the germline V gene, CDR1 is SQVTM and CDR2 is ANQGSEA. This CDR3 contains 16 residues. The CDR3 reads CSVGSASTGVNTEAFF. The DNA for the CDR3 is TGCAGCGTTGGGTCGGCCTCCACCGGGGTGAACACTGAAGCTTTCTTT.

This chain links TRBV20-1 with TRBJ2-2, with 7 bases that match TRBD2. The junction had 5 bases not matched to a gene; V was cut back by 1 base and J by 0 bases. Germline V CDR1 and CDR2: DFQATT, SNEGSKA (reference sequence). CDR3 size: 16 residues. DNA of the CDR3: TGCAGTGCTAGAGGGGCGGGGGTCGCGAACACCGGGGAGCTGTTTTTT. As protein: CSARGAGVANTGELFF.

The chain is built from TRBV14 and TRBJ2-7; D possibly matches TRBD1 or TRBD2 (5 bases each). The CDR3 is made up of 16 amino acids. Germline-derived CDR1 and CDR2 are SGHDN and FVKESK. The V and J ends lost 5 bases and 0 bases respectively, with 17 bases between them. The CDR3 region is CASSEKRDGLSYEQYF. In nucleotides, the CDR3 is TGTGCCAGCAGCGAGAAAAGGGACGGCCTCTCCTACGAGCAGTACTTC.

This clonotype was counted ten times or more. CDR3 DNA sequence: TGTGCCAGCAGCACCGGAAATGGTGATCAGCCCCAGCATTTT. Amino acids: CASSTGNGDQPQHF. The V gene is TRBV6-1, the J gene TRBJ1-5, with D hard to call. The CDR3 runs 14 residues. Trimming shortened V by 6 bases and J by 5 bases, and 14 bases separated the two germline ends. Looked up from germline, CDR1 is MNHNS and CDR2 is SASEGT.

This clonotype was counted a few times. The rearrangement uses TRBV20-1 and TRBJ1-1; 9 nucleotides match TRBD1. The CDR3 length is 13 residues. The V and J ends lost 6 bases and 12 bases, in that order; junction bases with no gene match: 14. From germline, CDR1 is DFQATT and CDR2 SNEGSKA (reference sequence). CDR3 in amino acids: CSAKTGTGIRPFF. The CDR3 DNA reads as TGCAGTGCGAAAACCGGGACAGGGATTAGACCTTTCTTT.

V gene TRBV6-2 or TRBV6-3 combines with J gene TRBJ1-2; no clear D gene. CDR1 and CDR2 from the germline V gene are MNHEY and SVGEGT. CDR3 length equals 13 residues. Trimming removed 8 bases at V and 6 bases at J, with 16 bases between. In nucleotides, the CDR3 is TGTGCCAGCGGGCTATGGTCAGAAAATGGCTACACCTTC. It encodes CASGLWSENGYTF.

The CDR3 loop reads CASSGLAGGAYNEQFF. CDR3 coding DNA: TGTGCCAGCAGCGGACTAGCGGGAGGGGCTTACAATGAGCAGTTCTTC. The gene calls are TRBV2 and TRBJ2-1; TRBD2 aligns across 15 bases. The CDR3 extends over 16 amino acids. Germline V CDR1 and CDR2: SNHLY, FYNNEI. The junction had 4 bases not matched to a gene; V was cut back by 6 bases and J by 4 bases.

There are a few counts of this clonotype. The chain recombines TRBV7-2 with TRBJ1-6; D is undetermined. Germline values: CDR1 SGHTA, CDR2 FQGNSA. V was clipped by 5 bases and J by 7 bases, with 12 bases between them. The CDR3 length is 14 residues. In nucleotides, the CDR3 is TGTGCCAGCAGCCCGCCCGGGCGGAATTCACCCCTCCACTTT. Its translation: CASSPPGRNSPLHF.

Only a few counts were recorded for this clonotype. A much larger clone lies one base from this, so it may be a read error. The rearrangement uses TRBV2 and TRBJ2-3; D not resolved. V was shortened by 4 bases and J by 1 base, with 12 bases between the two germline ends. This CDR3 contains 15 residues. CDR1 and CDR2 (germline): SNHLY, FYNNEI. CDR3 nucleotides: TGTGCCAGCAGTGGGTACGTCCCAGGCACAGATACGCAGTATTTT. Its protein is CASSGYVPGTDTQYF.

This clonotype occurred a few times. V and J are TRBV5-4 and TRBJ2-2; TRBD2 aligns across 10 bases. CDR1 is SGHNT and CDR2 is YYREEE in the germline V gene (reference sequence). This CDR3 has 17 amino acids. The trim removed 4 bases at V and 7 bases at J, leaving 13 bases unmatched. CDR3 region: CASSPLGAGGLSGELFF. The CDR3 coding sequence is TGTGCCAGCAGCCCGCTCGGAGCGGGAGGGTTGAGCGGGGAGCTGTTTTTT. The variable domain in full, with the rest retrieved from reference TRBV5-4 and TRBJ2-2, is ETGVTQSPTHLIKTRGQQVTLRCSSQSGHNTVSWYQQALGQGPQFIFQYYREEENGRGNFPPRFSGLQFPNYSSELNVNALELDDSALYLCASSPLGAGGLSGELFFGEGSRLTVL.

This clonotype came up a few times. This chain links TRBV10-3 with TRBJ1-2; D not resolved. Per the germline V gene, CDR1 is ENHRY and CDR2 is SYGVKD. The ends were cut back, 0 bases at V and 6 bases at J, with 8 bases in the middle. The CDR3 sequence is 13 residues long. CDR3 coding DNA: TGTGCCATCAGTGAGTCAACAGTAAATGGCTACACCTTC. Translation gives CAISESTVNGYTF.

The CDR3, as DNA: TGCAGTGCCCAGAAACCGACTAGCAGCTACAATGAGCAGTTCTTC. This sequence encodes CSAQKPTSSYNEQFF. The gene calls are TRBV20-1 and TRBJ2-1; 7 bases map to TRBD2. The J segment lost 3 bases and the V segment lost 6 bases, leaving 11 bases of the junction unmatched. This CDR3 is 15 amino acids long. Germline values: CDR1 DFQATT, CDR2 SNEGSKA (reference sequence).

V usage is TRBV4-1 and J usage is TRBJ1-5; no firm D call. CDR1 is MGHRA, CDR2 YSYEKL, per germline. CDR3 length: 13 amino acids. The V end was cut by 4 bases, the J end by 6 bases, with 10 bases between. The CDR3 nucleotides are TGCGCCAGCAGCCGTACTCCGGGTCAGCCCCAGCATTTT. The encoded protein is CASSRTPGQPQHF.

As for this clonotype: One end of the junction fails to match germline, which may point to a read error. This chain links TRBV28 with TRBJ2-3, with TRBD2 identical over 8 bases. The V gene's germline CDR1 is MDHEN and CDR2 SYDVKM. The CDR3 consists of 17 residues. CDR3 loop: CTSSLELAESSTDTQYF. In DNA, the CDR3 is TGTACCAGCAGTTTAGAACTAGCGGAGTCTAGCACAGATACGCAGTATTTT.

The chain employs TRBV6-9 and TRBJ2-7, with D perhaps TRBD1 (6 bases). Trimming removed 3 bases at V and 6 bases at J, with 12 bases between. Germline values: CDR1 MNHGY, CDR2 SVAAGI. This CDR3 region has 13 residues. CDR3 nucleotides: TGTGCCAGCAGTTACCCGGACAGCCCCGAGCAGTACTTC. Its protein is CASSYPDSPEQYF.

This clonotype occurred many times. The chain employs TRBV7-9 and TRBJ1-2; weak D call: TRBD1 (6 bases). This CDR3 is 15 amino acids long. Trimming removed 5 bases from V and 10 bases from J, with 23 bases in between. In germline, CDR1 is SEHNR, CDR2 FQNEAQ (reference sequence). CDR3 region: CASSGAGQFSTVYTF. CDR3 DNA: TGTGCCAGCAGCGGCGCCGGACAGTTCTCCACTGTCTACACCTTC.

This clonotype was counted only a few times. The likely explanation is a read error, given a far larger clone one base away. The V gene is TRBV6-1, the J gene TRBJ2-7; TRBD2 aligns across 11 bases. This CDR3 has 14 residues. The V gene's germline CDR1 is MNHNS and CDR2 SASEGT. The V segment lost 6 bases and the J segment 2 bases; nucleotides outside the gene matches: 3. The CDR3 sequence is CASRPGLAAYEQYF. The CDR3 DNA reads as TGTGCCAGCAGGCCGGGACTAGCGGCCTACGAGCAGTACTTC.

The DNA for the CDR3 is TGTGCCTGGAGTGACGGGACTACGCGGGAGACCCAGTACTTC. It is translated as CAWSDGTTRETQYF. The V call is TRBV30, the J call TRBJ2-5; 7 bases fit TRBD2. The V gene's germline CDR1 is GTSNPN and CDR2 SVGIG (reference sequence). The CDR3 runs to 14 residues. Germline trimming cut 1 base from V and 5 bases from J; bases unmatched to any gene: 7.